One and the same sample provided the 28 T cell receptor beta chains below, sequenced in a study of patients and donors after allogeneic stem cell transplantation. From the RT-PCR reads, TCRdb called clonotypes with MiXCR, one entry per CDR3 protein. The sample has about 960,000 distinct CDR3 sequences, 15% to 20% seen once. Sequencing was carried out using blood, either unsorted or a sorted T cell fraction (not recorded which). The receptor source for this set is a human donor who was either an allogeneic HSCT recipient or a stem cell or donor lymphocyte infusion donor (not recorded which). It is not recorded whose cells these are; they may come from a transplant donor.

J is TRBJ2-3 and V is TRBV27, with 12 bases fitting TRBD2. Germline CDR1 reads MNHEY; CDR2 reads SMNVEV (reference sequence). The CDR3 consists of 17 residues. Trimming cost V 2 bases and J 2 bases; bases outside gene matches: 5. The DNA of the CDR3 is TGTGCCAGCAGTTTACCCCGACTAGCGGGGGACACAGATACGCAGTATTTT. It translates to CASSLPRLAGDTDTQYF.

This clonotype was counted ten times or more. J is TRBJ2-3 and V is TRBV24-1; 15 nucleotides match TRBD2. Germline values: CDR1 KGHDR, CDR2 SFDVKD. The CDR3 totals 20 residues. With V trimmed by 4 bases and J by 1 base, 11 bases remained unmatched. The CDR3 loop reads CATSDFRGLAGGRGTDTQYF. The CDR3 DNA follows: TGTGCCACCAGTGACTTCCGAGGACTAGCGGGGGGGCGAGGCACAGATACGCAGTATTTT.

This clonotype appeared a few times. The rearrangement joins TRBV29-1 to TRBJ2-2, with 9 bases aligning to TRBD1. The V and J ends lost 3 bases and 6 bases, in that order; junction bases with no gene match: 14. Germline V gene data show CDR1 as SQVTM and CDR2 as ANQGSEA. The CDR3 is 17 residues long. CDR3 sequence (DNA): TGCAGCGTTGACGGGTATAGTGGACAGGGGCGGTCCGGGGAGCTGTTTTTT. Translated: CSVDGYSGQGRSGELFF.

V and J are TRBV4-2 and TRBJ2-3; tentatively, D is TRBD1 or TRBD2 (5 bases each). CDR1 is LGHNA, CDR2 YNFKEQ, per germline. The CDR3 has 17 residues. Trimming took off 0 bases at V and 4 bases at J, with 17 bases between the two ends. Here the CDR3 reads CASSQDQGELLPDTQYF. The CDR3 DNA reads TGTGCCAGCAGCCAAGATCAAGGGGAGCTTCTACCAGATACGCAGTATTTT.

V and J are TRBV15 and TRBJ2-1, with a tentative D call TRBD2 (6 bases). The CDR3 loop spans 16 amino acids. CDR1 is LNHNV, CDR2 YYDKDF, per germline (reference sequence). Trimming pared 0 bases from V and 9 bases from J, leaving 18 bases between. The CDR3 here is CATSRDEVGGIGEQFF. The CDR3, as DNA: TGTGCCACCAGCAGAGATGAAGTGGGCGGGATTGGTGAGCAGTTCTTC.

This clonotype was detected a few times. The V call is TRBV20-1, the J call TRBJ2-4; TRBD2 matches 12 bases. The germline V gene encodes CDR1 DFQATT and CDR2 SNEGSKA (reference sequence). The length of the CDR3 is 18 residues. Trimming took 1 base from V and 9 from J; bases not matched to a gene: 16. DNA for the CDR3: TGCAGTGCTAGAGTAGGGCTAGCGGGGGGGCCGAGACTAACCATTCAGTACTTC. Amino acids: CSARVGLAGGPRLTIQYF.

This chain uses TRBV14 with TRBJ2-7; D is unresolved. Germline CDR1 SGHDN, CDR2 FVKESK. This CDR3 has 12 amino acids. V was clipped by 4 bases and J by 7 bases, with 11 bases between them. CDR3 bases: TGTGCCAGCAGCCTCTTTGCCCGAGAGCAGTACTTC. It yields the protein CASSLFAREQYF.

The rearrangement uses TRBV4-3 and TRBJ1-3, with 7 bases that match TRBD1. V was clipped by 0 bases and J by 2 bases; unmatched bases: 4. Germline V CDR1 and CDR2: LGHNA, YSLEER. The CDR3 is made up of 16 amino acids. In nucleotides, the CDR3 is TGCGCCAGCAGCCAAGAGTTGAGGGGGCCTGGAAACACCATATATTTT. Protein: CASSQELRGPGNTIYF.

This clonotype came up a few times. The rearrangement uses TRBV6-5 and TRBJ1-6, with 7 bases that match TRBD1. V shed 1 base and J 10 bases; nucleotides not matched to a gene: 7. Germline lookup yields CDR1 MNHEY and CDR2 SVGAGI. The CDR3 spans 15 residues. CDR3 protein: CASSYLNRGGSPLHF. As DNA, the CDR3 is TGTGCCAGCAGTTACTTAAACAGGGGAGGCTCACCCCTCCACTTT.

This clonotype was observed a handful of times. V is TRBV20-1 and J is TRBJ1-5; 9 bases align to TRBD1. CDR1 is DFQATT, CDR2 SNEGSKA, per germline (reference sequence). The ends lost 6 bases at V and 6 bases at J; junction bases unmatched: 6. The CDR3 is 13 residues long. CDR3 DNA sequence: TGCAGTGCCGGACAGGGGAGGCTTCAGCCCCAGCATTTT. Its protein is CSAGQGRLQPQHF.

This clonotype was observed at least ten times. V and J are TRBV12-3 or TRBV12-4 and TRBJ2-5; D perhaps matches TRBD1 (5 bases). The CDR3 contains 14 residues. V lost 3 bases and J lost 2, with 10 bases in between. The CDR3 region has the DNA TGTGCCAGCAGTTTTAGGGGTAGGCAAGAGACCCAGTACTTC. This codes for CASSFRGRQETQYF.

The chain is built from TRBV15 and TRBJ2-3; 7 bases are a match to TRBD1. The V and J ends lost 0 bases and 5 bases, in that order; junction bases with no gene match: 5. Germline assignment: CDR1 LNHNV and CDR2 YYDKDF (reference sequence). The CDR3 has 15 amino acids. As DNA, the CDR3 is TGTGCCACCAGCAGAGAAGGGACAGAGAAAGATACGCAGTATTTT. It translates to CATSREGTEKDTQYF. The whole variable domain, filled in from reference TRBV15 and TRBJ2-3, reads DAMVIQNPRYQVTQFGKPVTLSCSQTLNHNVMYWYQQKSSQAPKLLFHYYDKDFNNEADTPDNFQSRRPNTSFCFLDIRSPGLGDTAMYLCATSREGTEKDTQYFGPGTRLTVL.

The CDR3 nucleotides are TGTGCCAGCAGTAGAGTAGCGGGGGCAACCTACAATGAGCAGTTCTTC. It codes for CASSRVAGATYNEQFF. The rearrangement joins TRBV12-3 or TRBV12-4 to TRBJ2-1; 9 bases line up with TRBD2. The CDR3 contains 16 residues. V shed 5 bases and J 2 bases; nucleotides not matched to a gene: 7.

The V call is TRBV5-1, the J call TRBJ1-5, with unresolved D. Trimming left V 0 bases short and J 4 bases short, with 11 bases between. The CDR3 runs to 15 residues. CDR1 is SGHRS, CDR2 YFSETQ, per germline. CDR3 bases: TGCGCCAGCAGCTTGGTGGTAGGAGAGAATCAGCCCCAGCATTTT. Translated: CASSLVVGENQPQHF. The full variable domain, rest sourced from reference TRBV5-1 and TRBJ1-5, is KAGVTQTPRYLIKTRGQQVTLSCSPISGHRSVSWYQQTPGQGLQFLFEYFSETQRNKGNFPGRFSGRQFSNSRSEMNVSTLELGDSALYLCASSLVVGENQPQHFGDGTRLSIL.

This clonotype was found once. This chain uses TRBV6-1 with TRBJ2-7; possibly TRBD1 for D (6 bases). Trimming cost V 3 bases and J 2 bases, with 14 bases left between them. CDR3 length: 15 amino acids. Per germline, CDR1 MNHNS and CDR2 SASEGT. DNA of the CDR3: TGTGCCAGCAGTGACCGGACAGTAGGGACCTACGAGCAGTACTTC. Translation gives CASSDRTVGTYEQYF.

The chain's CDR3 is CASSLTGLAIANTGELFF. The CDR3 nucleotides read TGTGCCAGCAGCTTGACGGGACTAGCGATCGCGAACACCGGGGAGCTGTTTTTT. The chain uses TRBV5-6 and TRBJ2-2, with 10 bases identical to TRBD2. The CDR3 is 18 amino acids. V lost 1 base, J lost 0 bases, and 6 bases stayed unmatched. Germline CDR1 SGHDT, CDR2 YYEEEE. Full variable domain (missing parts from reference TRBV5-6 and TRBJ2-2): DAGVTQSPTHLIKTRGQQVTLRCSPKSGHDTVSWYQQALGQGPQFIFQYYEEEERQRGNFPDRFSGHQFPNYSSELNVNALLLGDSALYLCASSLTGLAIANTGELFFGEGSRLTVL.

At least ten counts were recorded for this clonotype. This rearrangement joins TRBV10-3 to TRBJ1-6; D unclear. CDR1 and CDR2 from the germline V gene are ENHRY and SYGVKD. The CDR3 has 13 residues. V dropped 4 bases and J dropped 6 bases, with 7 bases sitting between them. CDR3 coding DNA: TGTGCCATCAGTGGAACAGCTAATTCACCCCTCCACTTT. Its protein product is CAISGTANSPLHF.

This chain uses TRBV6-2 or TRBV6-3 with TRBJ1-1; no definite D call. Germline lookup yields CDR1 MNHEY and CDR2 SVGEGT. Trimming cost V 7 bases and J 1 base, with 7 bases left between them. The CDR3 covers 12 residues. CDR3 region: CASTGRNTEAFF. The DNA of the CDR3 is TGTGCCAGCACTGGCAGGAACACTGAAGCTTTCTTT.

V gene TRBV9 combines with J gene TRBJ2-1, with TRBD2 identical over 10 bases. Trimming took 0 bases from V and 6 from J; bases not matched to a gene: 3. CDR1 SGDLS and CDR2 YYNGEE come from the germline V gene. There are 15 residues in the CDR3. The DNA for the CDR3 is TGTGCCAGCAGCGTAGAGCGACTAGCGGGCAATGAGCAGTTCTTC. It yields the protein CASSVERLAGNEQFF.

This chain links TRBV6-1 with TRBJ1-2; D is undetermined. This CDR3 comprises 14 residues. Germline CDR1 and CDR2: MNHNS and SASEGT. Trimming pared 4 bases from V and 1 base from J, leaving 10 bases between. The DNA of the CDR3 is TGTGCCAGCAGTGGCGGCGCCGGTAACTATGGCTACACCTTC. Translating it yields CASSGGAGNYGYTF.

The V call is TRBV10-2, the J call TRBJ2-7; the match to TRBD2 covers 8 bases. CDR1 is WSHSY, CDR2 SAAADI, per germline. This CDR3 region has 17 residues. Unmatched junction bases numbered 17, after V lost 10 bases and J lost 0 bases. As DNA, the CDR3 is TGCGCCACGACGTGGCCCACTAGCGGATCGAGCTCCTACGAGCAGTACTTC. Its translation is CATTWPTSGSSSYEQYF.

This clonotype was observed a handful of times. The chain recombines TRBV7-9 with TRBJ1-1; a possible D gene is TRBD1 (5 bases). This CDR3 spans 15 amino acids. Germline-derived CDR1 and CDR2 are SEHNR and FQNEAQ (reference sequence). Trimming removed 0 bases from V and 3 bases from J, with 11 bases in between. In DNA, the CDR3 is TGTGCCAGCAGCTTAGCGCGGGGGTGGGACACTGAAGCTTTCTTT. It is translated as CASSLARGWDTEAFF.

This clonotype was found a few times. The chain uses TRBV7-3 and TRBJ2-1; possible D gene TRBD2, 5 bases. V gave up 1 base and J gave up 0 bases, with 7 bases separating them. This CDR3 comprises 15 residues. Looked up from germline, CDR1 is SGHTA and CDR2 is FQGTGA. The CDR3 sequence: CASSLNSASYNEQFF. DNA of the CDR3: TGTGCCAGCAGCTTAAATAGCGCCTCCTACAATGAGCAGTTCTTC. Supplemented by reference TRBV7-3 and TRBJ2-1, the full variable domain reads GAGVSQTPSNKVTEKGKYVELRCDPISGHTALYWYRQSLGQGPEFLIYFQGTGAADDSGLPNDRFFAVRPEGSVSTLKIQRTERGDSAVYLCASSLNSASYNEQFFGPGTRLTVL.

CDR3 amino acids: CASSFILRGRGRGELFF. In nucleotides, the CDR3 is TGTGCCAGCAGTTTCATACTACGCGGGCGTGGGCGCGGGGAGCTGTTTTTT. The V and J genes are TRBV27 and TRBJ2-2, with D possibly being TRBD2 (5 bases). CDR1 is MNHEY, CDR2 SMNVEV, per germline (reference sequence). Trimming stripped 3 bases from V and 7 bases from J, with 21 bases between. The CDR3 sequence is 17 residues long.

The sample holds a few counts of this clonotype. The chain carries TRBV12-3 or TRBV12-4 and TRBJ2-4, with D perhaps TRBD2 (5 bases). This CDR3 region has 17 residues. With 2 bases removed from V and 0 bases from J, the gap between germline ends came to 14 bases. The CDR3: CASSLSLTGRAKNIQYF. CDR3 coding DNA: TGTGCCAGCAGTTTATCTTTAACGGGGAGAGCCAAAAACATTCAGTACTTC.

This chain connects TRBV14 to TRBJ2-7, with 10 bases fitting TRBD2. With 0 bases clipped from V and 2 bases from J, the junction kept 4 bases outside the gene matches. The CDR3 extends over 16 amino acids. Germline V CDR1 and CDR2: SGHDN, FVKESK. The CDR3 DNA reads as TGTGCCAGCAGCCAAGACCCGGGACTAGCGACCTACGAGCAGTACTTC. Its translation is CASSQDPGLATYEQYF.

This clonotype was seen more than once but under ten times. The rearrangement links TRBV5-1 to TRBJ1-3; 7 bases are shared with TRBD1. The germline gives CDR1 SGHRS, CDR2 YFSETQ. V lost 4 bases and J lost 0; bases outside the gene matches: 7. The CDR3 spans 16 residues. The CDR3 here is CASSRGTEHSGNTIYF. The CDR3 nucleotides are TGCGCCAGCAGCCGCGGGACAGAACACTCTGGAAACACCATATATTTT.

This clonotype was seen at least ten times. V and J are TRBV5-1 and TRBJ2-7, with D possibly TRBD2 on 6 matching bases. V dropped 0 bases and J dropped 3 bases, with 7 bases sitting between them. The CDR3 has 13 residues. The V gene's germline CDR1 is SGHRS and CDR2 YFSETQ. The CDR3 DNA reads as TGCGCCAGCAGCTTGGGAGCGGGCTACGAGCAGTACTTC. The encoded protein is CASSLGAGYEQYF.